This note documents a single T cell receptor (beta chain) sequence. The antigen is unknown. V lost 1 base, J lost 5 bases, and 16 bases lay in between. The CDR3 has 15 amino acids. Germline values: CDR1 SGHTS, CDR2 YDEGEE. This entry is derived from a study of cytomegalovirus exposure and HLA in healthy donors. Whole-study context: It was reported in a later analysis that the same platform had been used for the approximately 110 validation repertoires as for the 550 to 700 first-cohort repertoires. The study's findings and limits: In the 120 or so validation repertoires, just under 95% of cluster scores exceeded 0, per a later analysis. While the bulk of TCR sequences proved rare, some public TCRs turned up in many donors. Reports indicated that the classifier achieved high specificity and sensitivity in diagnosing cytomegalovirus status.

Assay used: immunoSEQ multiplex PCR; TCRdb lists only in-frame clones, some missing. The sample lists under 200,000 clones; roughly nine tenths were seen once. The chain is built from TRBV5-8 and TRBJ2-7; D possibly corresponds to TRBD2 (6 bases). The material sequenced was PBMCs. This receptor was identified in a woman aged 18-29 years in good health and CMV-seropositive. In DNA form, the CDR3 reads TGTGCCAGCAGCTTGACAGAGAGGAGGGAAGACGAGCAGTACTTC. As protein: CASSLTERREDEQYF.